A single sample gave rise to the 11 T cell receptor beta chains below, sequenced in a study of blood T cell repertoires in COVID-19. Generated by immunoSEQ multiplex PCR, the TCRdb table keeps only in-frame clones and is missing some. Among roughly 380,000 clones listed, 81% were seen once. The sample consisted of peripheral blood. Source of these receptors: a human donor with acute or convalescent COVID-19. The donor label of this sample is uncertain.

This clone appeared once. The V call is TRBV7-2, the J call TRBJ2-1; 15 bases match TRBD2. The V segment lost 5 bases and the J segment 6 bases; nucleotides outside the gene matches: 8. Germline V CDR1 and CDR2: SGHTA, FQGNSA. The CDR3 is 17 residues long. CDR3 amino acids: CASSPTGTSGGINEQFF. In nucleotides, the CDR3 is TGTGCCAGCAGCCCGACCGGGACTAGCGGGGGGATCAATGAGCAGTTCTTC. The variable domain in full, completed from reference TRBV7-2 and TRBJ2-1, reads GAGVSQSPSNKVTEKGKDVELRCDPISGHTALYWYRQSLGQGLEFLIYFQGNSAPDKSGLPSDRFSAERTGGSVSTLTIQRTQQEDSAVYLCASSPTGTSGGINEQFFGPGTRLTVL.

The chain recombines TRBV7-2 with TRBJ2-7, with D unclear. The CDR3 sequence is 12 residues long. V was pared by 1 base and J by 2 bases, with 3 bases between. The germline gives CDR1 SGHTA, CDR2 FQGNSA. The CDR3 bases are TGTGCCAGCAGCTTAGACACCTACGAGCAGTACTTC. Translated: CASSLDTYEQYF.

The CDR3 region is CASSPSTGYSDTQYF. CDR3 bases: TGTGCCAGCTCACCATCGACAGGGTACTCAGATACGCAGTATTTT. The V call is TRBV18, the J call TRBJ2-3, with 7 bases lining up with TRBD1. V was pared by 2 bases and J by 4 bases, with 6 bases of the junction left unmatched. Germline CDR1 is KGHSH and CDR2 is LQKENI. The CDR3 spans 15 residues.

The J gene is TRBJ2-7, the V gene TRBV27; 10 nucleotides match TRBD1. The germline V gene has CDR1 MNHEY and CDR2 SMNVEV (reference sequence). CDR3 length equals 16 residues. V was clipped by 1 base and J by 5 bases; unmatched bases: 8. The CDR3 coding sequence is TGTGCCAGCAGTTTATGGGTAAGGGACAGGGGAAACGAGCAGTACTTC. Protein product: CASSLWVRDRGNEQYF.

This clone was detected only a few times. The V call is TRBV29-1, the J call TRBJ2-7, with a tentative D call TRBD1 (5 bases). CDR1 is SQVTM, CDR2 ANQGSEA, per germline. CDR3 length: 13 amino acids. V lost 0 bases and J 4 bases, leaving 10 bases between the germline ends. The CDR3 DNA follows: TGCAGCGTTGAAGACAGGGATAGATACGAGCAGTACTTC. Its translation: CSVEDRDRYEQYF.

This clone came up a few times. The chain carries TRBV6-6 and TRBJ1-4, with a possible D match to TRBD1 (5 bases). Germline V gene data show CDR1 as MNHNY and CDR2 as SVGAGI (reference sequence). This CDR3 has 13 amino acids. Trimming cost V 6 bases and J 2 bases, with 7 bases left between them. In nucleotides, the CDR3 is TGTGCCAGCAGGGGGCGGACTAATGAAAAACTGTTTTTT. Translating gives CASRGRTNEKLFF.

CDR3 DNA: TGTGCCAGCACCAGGACAGGGTCGAACACCGGGGAGCTGTTTTTT. Encoded protein: CASTRTGSNTGELFF. The chain has TRBV2 and TRBJ2-2; 8 bases agree with TRBD1. CDR1 is SNHLY and CDR2 is FYNNEI in the germline V gene. The CDR3 is 15 amino acids. The junction had 4 bases not matched to a gene; V was cut back by 7 bases and J by 0 bases. Drawing the rest from reference TRBV2 and TRBJ2-2, the complete variable domain is EPEVTQTPSHQVTQMGQEVILRCVPISNHLYFYWYRQILGQKVEFLVSFYNNEISEKSEIFDDQFSVERPDGSNFTLKIRSTKLEDSAMYFCASTRTGSNTGELFFGEGSRLTVL.

This clone appeared a single time. The CDR3 region has the DNA TGCAGCGTTGGAGCGGGACTCAACAACTATGGCTACACCTTC. This encodes CSVGAGLNNYGYTF. The chain combines TRBV29-1 with TRBJ1-2; possible D gene TRBD1, 5 bases. CDR1 and CDR2 from the germline V gene are SQVTM and ANQGSEA. The CDR3 length is 14 residues. Trimming removed 4 bases from V and 2 bases from J, with 14 bases in between. The complete variable domain, with remaining parts taken from reference TRBV29-1 and TRBJ1-2, reads SAVISQKPSRDICQRGTSLTIQCQVDSQVTMMFWYRQQPGQSLTLIATANQGSEATYESGFVIDKFPISRPNLTFSTLTVSNMSPEDSSIYLCSVGAGLNNYGYTFGSGTRLTVV.

This rearrangement joins TRBV5-1 to TRBJ1-1; D gene unclear. The CDR3 spans 17 residues. Deletions cut 1 base from V and 0 bases from J, with 16 bases between. Germline V gives CDR1 SGHRS, CDR2 YFSETQ. CDR3 residues: CASSLNSRSSLNTEAFF. The CDR3 nucleotides read TGCGCCAGCAGCTTGAATTCTCGGTCAAGCCTGAACACTGAAGCTTTCTTT.

The chain joins TRBV6-6 to TRBJ1-5; no clear D gene. Trimming shortened V by 5 bases and J by 7 bases, and 12 bases separated the two germline ends. In germline, CDR1 is MNHNY, CDR2 SVGAGI (reference sequence). There are 13 residues in the CDR3. In nucleotides, the CDR3 is TGTGCCAGCAGTCTAGACAATCCCCAGCCCCAGCATTTT. This sequence encodes CASSLDNPQPQHF.

The V gene is TRBV6-5, the J gene TRBJ2-7; D is perhaps TRBD1 (6 bases). The ends were cut back, 7 bases at V and 7 bases at J, with 17 bases in the middle. The CDR3 sequence is 13 residues long. CDR1 is MNHEY and CDR2 is SVGAGI in the germline V gene. The CDR3 DNA reads TGTGCCAGCACCGAAGTTCACAGGGTAGAGCAGTACTTC. This encodes CASTEVHRVEQYF.